By share, the clone carrying this T cell receptor beta chain counts as medium-sized. Being off target in a library aimed at alpha chains, this beta chain has a size of little meaning. Germline V gives CDR1 SGHVS, CDR2 FNYEAQ. Deletions cut 3 bases from V and 4 bases from J, with 3 bases between. CDR3 length: 12 residues. This sample's time point: blood taken at disease recurrence. Whole RNA, isolated from tumor, nontumor lung or frozen PBMC, was sequenced without prior sorting. Each molecule of TCR cDNA was tagged with one unique molecular identifier. TCRdb itself ran the 5' RACE reads through MiXCR, one entry per CDR3 protein. The sample holds 8,500 to 10,000 distinct CDR3 sequences, around 3.9% seen once. The data were obtained in a study of spatial heterogeneity in lung cancer. The overall study: It was at disease recurrence that some blood samples were collected, and the median time to first recurrence was less than 450 days.

Material: PBMCs, obtained at recurrence. The genes are TRBV7-6 and TRBJ2-2; D is undetermined. The TCR comes from a female donor with early-stage non-small cell lung cancer. CDR3 sequence: CASSFATGELFF. The CDR3 DNA follows: TGTGCCAGCAGCTTTGCCACCGGGGAGCTGTTTTTT.